This T cell receptor beta chain is drawn from a study of blood T cell repertoires in COVID-19. Study details: The study drew acute and convalescent COVID-19 samples from the United States, Italy and Spain.

Some clones are missing from TCRdb's copy, which holds only in-frame ones; the method was immunoSEQ multiplex PCR. The data show a few hundred thousand clones, approximately 87% seen once. Assignments of participants to cohorts depended upon their own reported clinical history. V dropped 6 bases and J dropped 3 bases, with 11 bases sitting between them. The CDR3 is made up of 13 amino acids. Germline CDR1 and CDR2: MGHDK and SYGVNS. This clonotype was obtained from a man aged 35-49 years in a cohort exposed to, infected with or recovered from COVID-19 (not recorded which). Sequencing used PBMCs or T cells enriched from blood (not recorded which). The chain has TRBV25-1 and TRBJ1-2; TRBD1 is a possible D gene (6 bases). The CDR3 DNA reads as TGTGCCAGCAGGGGGGGGGCTTACTATGGCTACACCTTC. Its protein product is CASRGGAYYGYTF.